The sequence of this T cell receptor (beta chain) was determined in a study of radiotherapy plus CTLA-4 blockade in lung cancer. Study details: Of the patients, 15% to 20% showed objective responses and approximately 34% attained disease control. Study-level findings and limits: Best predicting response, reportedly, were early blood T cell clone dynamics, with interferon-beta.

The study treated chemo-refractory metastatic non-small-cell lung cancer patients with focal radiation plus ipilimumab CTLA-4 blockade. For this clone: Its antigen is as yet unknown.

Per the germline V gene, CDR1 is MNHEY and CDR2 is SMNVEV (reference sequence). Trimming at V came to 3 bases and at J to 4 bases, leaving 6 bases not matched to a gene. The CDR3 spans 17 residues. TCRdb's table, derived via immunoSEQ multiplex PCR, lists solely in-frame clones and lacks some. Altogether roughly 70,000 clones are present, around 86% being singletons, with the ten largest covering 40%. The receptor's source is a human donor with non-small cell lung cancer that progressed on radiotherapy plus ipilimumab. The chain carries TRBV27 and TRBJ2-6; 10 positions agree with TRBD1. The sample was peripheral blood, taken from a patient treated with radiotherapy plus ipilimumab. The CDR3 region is CASSFRQGARGANVLTF. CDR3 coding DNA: TGTGCCAGCAGTTTTCGACAGGGGGCGCGAGGGGCCAACGTCCTGACTTTC.